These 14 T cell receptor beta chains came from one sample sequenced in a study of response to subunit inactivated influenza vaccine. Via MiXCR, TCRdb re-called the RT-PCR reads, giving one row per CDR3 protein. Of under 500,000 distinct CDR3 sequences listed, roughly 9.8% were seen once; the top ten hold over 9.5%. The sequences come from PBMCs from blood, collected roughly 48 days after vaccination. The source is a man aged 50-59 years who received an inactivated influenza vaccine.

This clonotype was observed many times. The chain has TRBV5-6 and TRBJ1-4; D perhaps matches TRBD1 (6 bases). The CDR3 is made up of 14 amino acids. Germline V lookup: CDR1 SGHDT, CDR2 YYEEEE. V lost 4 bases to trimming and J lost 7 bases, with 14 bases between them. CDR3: CASSRGGVSEKLFF. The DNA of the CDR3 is TGTGCCAGCAGCCGAGGGGGGGTCTCTGAAAAACTGTTTTTT.

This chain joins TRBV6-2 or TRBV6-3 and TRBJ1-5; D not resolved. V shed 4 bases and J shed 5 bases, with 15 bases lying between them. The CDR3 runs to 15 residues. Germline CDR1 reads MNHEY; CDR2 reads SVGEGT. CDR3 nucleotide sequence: TGTGCCAGCAGTTCACGGAGAGGCCTGTATCAGCCCCAGCATTTT. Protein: CASSSRRGLYQPQHF.

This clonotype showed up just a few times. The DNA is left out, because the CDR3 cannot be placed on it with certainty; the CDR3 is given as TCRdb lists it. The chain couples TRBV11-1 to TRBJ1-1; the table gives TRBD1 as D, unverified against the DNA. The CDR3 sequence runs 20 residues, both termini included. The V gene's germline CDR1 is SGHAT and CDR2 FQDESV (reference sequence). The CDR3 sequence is CASSWGGGIVKTATPVGTFF.

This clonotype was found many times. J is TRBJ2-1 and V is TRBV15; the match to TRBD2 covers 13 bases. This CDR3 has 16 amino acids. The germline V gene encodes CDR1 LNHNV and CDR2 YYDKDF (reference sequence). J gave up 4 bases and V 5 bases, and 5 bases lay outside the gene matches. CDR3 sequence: CATSGWTSGRYNEQFF. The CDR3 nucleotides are TGTGCCACCAGCGGGTGGACTAGCGGGAGATACAATGAGCAGTTCTTC.

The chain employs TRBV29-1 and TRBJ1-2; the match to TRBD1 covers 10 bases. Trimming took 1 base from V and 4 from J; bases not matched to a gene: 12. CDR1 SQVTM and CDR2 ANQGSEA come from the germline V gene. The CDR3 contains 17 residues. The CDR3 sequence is CSVEVPGQGLRSYGYTF. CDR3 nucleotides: TGCAGCGTTGAAGTGCCGGGACAGGGGCTCAGGAGCTATGGCTACACCTTC.

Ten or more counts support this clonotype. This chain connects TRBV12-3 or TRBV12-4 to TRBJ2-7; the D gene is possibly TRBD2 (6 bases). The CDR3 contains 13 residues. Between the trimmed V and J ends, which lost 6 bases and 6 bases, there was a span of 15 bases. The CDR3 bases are TGTGCCAGCAGCTACGTGCGGGATAGCGAGCAGTACTTC. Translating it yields CASSYVRDSEQYF.

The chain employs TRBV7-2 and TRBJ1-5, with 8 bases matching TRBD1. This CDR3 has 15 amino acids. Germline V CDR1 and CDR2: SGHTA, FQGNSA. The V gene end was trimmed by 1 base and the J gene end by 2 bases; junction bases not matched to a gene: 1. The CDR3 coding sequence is TGTGCCAGCAGCTTAGGGGGACAGGGCAATCAGCCCCAGCATTTT. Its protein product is CASSLGGQGNQPQHF.

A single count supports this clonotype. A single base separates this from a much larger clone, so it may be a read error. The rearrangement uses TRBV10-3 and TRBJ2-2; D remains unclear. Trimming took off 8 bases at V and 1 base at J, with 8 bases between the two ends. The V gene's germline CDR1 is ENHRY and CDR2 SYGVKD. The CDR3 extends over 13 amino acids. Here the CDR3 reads CAICRENTGELFF. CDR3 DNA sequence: TGTGCCATCTGTAGGGAGAACACCGGGGAGCTGTTTTTT.

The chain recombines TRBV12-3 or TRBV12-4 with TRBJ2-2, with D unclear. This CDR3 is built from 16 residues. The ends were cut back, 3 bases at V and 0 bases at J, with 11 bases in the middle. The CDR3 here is CASSFLWSPNTGELFF. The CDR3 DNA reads TGTGCCAGCAGTTTTTTGTGGTCACCGAACACCGGGGAGCTGTTTTTT.

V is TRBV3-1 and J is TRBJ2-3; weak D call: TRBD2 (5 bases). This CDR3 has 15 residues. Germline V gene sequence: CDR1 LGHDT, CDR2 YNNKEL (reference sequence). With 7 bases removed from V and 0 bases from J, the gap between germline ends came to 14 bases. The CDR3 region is CASIARYSSTDTQYF. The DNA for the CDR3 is TGTGCCAGCATAGCGCGGTACTCTAGCACAGATACGCAGTATTTT.

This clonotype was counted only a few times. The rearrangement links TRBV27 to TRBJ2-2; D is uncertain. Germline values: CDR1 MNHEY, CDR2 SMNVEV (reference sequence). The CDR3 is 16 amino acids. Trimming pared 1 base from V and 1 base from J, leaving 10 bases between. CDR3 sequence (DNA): TGTGCCAGCAGTTTATTTCGGACCGTGAACACCGGGGAGCTGTTTTTT. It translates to CASSLFRTVNTGELFF.

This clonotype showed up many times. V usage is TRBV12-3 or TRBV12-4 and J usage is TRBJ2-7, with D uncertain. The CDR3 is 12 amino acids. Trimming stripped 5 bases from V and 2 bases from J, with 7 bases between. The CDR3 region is CASSPYPYEQYF. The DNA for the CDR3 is TGTGCCAGCAGTCCGTATCCCTACGAGCAGTACTTC.

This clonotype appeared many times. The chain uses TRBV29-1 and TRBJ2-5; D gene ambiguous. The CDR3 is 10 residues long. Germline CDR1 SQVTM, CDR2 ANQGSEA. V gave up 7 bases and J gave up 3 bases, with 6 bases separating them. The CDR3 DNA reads TGCAGCGACCGAGAAGAGACCCAGTACTTC. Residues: CSDREETQYF.

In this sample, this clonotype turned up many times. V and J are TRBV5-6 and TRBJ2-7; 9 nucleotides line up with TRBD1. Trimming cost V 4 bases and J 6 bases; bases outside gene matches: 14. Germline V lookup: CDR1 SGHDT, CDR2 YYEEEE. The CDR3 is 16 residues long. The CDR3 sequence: CASSPAGTGRVREQYF. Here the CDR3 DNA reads TGTGCCAGCAGCCCCGCCGGGACAGGGAGAGTACGCGAGCAGTACTTC.